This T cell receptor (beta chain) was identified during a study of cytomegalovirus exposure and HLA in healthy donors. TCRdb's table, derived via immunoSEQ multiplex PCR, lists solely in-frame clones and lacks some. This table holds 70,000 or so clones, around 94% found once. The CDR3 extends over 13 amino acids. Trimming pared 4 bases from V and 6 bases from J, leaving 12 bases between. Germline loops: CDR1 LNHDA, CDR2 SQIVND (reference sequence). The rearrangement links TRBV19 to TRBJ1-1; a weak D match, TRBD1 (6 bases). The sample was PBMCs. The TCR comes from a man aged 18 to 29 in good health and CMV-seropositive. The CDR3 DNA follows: TGTGCCAGTAGTAGAGACAGGAGGGCTGAAGCTTTCTTT. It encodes CASSRDRRAEAFF. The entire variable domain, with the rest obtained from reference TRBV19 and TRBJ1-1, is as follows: DGGITQSPKYLFRKEGQNVTLSCEQNLNHDAMYWYRQDPGQGLRLIYYSQIVNDFQKGDIAEGYSVSREKKESFPLTVTSAQKNPTAFYLCASSRDRRAEAFFGQGTRLTVV.